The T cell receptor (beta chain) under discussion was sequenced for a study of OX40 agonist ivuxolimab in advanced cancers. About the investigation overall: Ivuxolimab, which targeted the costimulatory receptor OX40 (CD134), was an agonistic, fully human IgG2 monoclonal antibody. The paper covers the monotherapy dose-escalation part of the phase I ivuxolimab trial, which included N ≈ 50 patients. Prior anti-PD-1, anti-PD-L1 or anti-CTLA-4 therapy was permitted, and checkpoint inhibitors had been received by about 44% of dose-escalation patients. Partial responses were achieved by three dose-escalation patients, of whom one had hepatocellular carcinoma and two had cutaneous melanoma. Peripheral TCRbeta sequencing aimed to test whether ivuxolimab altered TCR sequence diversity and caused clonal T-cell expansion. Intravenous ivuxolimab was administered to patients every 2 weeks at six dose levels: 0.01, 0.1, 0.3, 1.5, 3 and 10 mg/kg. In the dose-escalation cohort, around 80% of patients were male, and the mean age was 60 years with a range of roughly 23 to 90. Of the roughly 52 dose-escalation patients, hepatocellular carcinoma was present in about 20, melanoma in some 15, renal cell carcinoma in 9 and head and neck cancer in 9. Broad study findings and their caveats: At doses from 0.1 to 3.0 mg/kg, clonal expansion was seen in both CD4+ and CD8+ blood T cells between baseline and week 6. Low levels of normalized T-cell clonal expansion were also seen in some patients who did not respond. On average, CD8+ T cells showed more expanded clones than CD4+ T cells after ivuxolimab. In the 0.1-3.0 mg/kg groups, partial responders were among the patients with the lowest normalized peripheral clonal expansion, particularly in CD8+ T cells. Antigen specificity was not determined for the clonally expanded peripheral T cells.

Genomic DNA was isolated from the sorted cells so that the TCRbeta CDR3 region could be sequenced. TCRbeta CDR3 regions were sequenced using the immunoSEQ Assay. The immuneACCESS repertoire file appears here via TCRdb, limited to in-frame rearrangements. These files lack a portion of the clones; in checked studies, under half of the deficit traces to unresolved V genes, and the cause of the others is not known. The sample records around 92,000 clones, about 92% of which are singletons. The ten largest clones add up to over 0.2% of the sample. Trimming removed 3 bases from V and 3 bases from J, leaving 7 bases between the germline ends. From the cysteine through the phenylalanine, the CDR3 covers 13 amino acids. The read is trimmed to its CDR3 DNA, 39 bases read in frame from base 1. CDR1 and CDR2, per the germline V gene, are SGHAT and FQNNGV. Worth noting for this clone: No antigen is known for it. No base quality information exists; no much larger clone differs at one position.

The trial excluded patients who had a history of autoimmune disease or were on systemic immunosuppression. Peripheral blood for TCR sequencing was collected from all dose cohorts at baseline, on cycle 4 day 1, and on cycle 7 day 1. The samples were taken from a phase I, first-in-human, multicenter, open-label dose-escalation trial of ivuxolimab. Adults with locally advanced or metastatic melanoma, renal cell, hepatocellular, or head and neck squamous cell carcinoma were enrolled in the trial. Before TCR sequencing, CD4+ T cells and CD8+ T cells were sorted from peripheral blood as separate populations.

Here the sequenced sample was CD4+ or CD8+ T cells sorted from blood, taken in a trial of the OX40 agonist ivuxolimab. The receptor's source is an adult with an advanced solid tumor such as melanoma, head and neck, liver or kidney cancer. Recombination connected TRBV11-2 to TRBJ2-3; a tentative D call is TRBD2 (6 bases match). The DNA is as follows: TGTGCCAGCAGCTTTGGGGGGACAGATACGCAGTATTTT. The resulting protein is CASSFGGTDTQYF.